The rows below give T cell receptor beta chains drawn from one sample of a study of T cells in Graves' hyperthyroidism and ophthalmopathy. TCRdb redid the calling of the multiplex PCR reads with MiXCR, one entry per CDR3 protein. The data contain under 400,000 distinct CDR3 sequences, over 12% of them seen just once; the ten biggest clones take up approximately 19%. The sequenced material came from blood. The receptors derive from a woman aged 55-70 years with Graves' ophthalmopathy. Each CDR3 is given with its conserved first and last residue. D genes are given only for firm matches. Where a row states a size, it is once, few, many or the class of an expanded clone; other rows omit it.

clone size: NA; V gene: TRBV29-1; D gene: TRBD1; J gene: TRBJ2-3; CDR3 protein: CSVAGQAGTDTQYF; CDR3 DNA: TGCAGCGTCGCAGGACAGGCGGGCACAGATACGCAGTATTTT
clone size: many; V gene: TRBV6-1; D gene: TRBD2; J gene: TRBJ2-7; CDR3 protein: CASKRLADSSYEQYF; CDR3 DNA: TGTGCCAGCAAAAGACTAGCGGATAGCTCCTACGAGCAGTACTTC
clone size: few; V gene: TRBV19; D gene: NA; J gene: TRBJ2-6; CDR3 protein: CASSMQGYAGVLTF; CDR3 DNA: TGTGCCAGTAGTATGCAGGGCTATGCGGGGGTCCTGACTTTC
clone size: many; V gene: TRBV4-1; D gene: TRBD2; J gene: TRBJ2-5; CDR3 protein: CASSQTLAEETQYF; CDR3 DNA: TGCGCCAGCAGCCAAACCCTAGCGGAAGAGACCCAGTACTTC
clone size: many; V gene: TRBV5-1; D gene: NA; J gene: TRBJ1-1; CDR3 protein: CASSLATDAEAFF; CDR3 DNA: TGCGCCAGCAGCTTGGCAACCGATGCTGAAGCTTTCTTT
clone size: NA; V gene: TRBV28; D gene: TRBD1; J gene: TRBJ2-6; CDR3 protein: CASSPLRTGTGLSGANVLTF; CDR3 DNA: TGTGCCAGCAGTCCCCTTCGCACCGGGACAGGGCTTTCTGGGGCCAACGTCCTGACTTTC
clone size: NA; V gene: TRBV7-9; D gene: NA; J gene: TRBJ1-2; CDR3 protein: CASSSPIDRFKGYTF; CDR3 DNA: TGTGCCAGCAGCAGCCCAATAGACAGGTTTAAGGGCTACACCTTC
clone size: many; V gene: TRBV11-2; D gene: NA; J gene: TRBJ2-4; CDR3 protein: CASSSPRGSGAQNIQYF; CDR3 DNA: TGTGCCAGCAGCTCCCCCCGGGGTAGCGGAGCTCAAAACATTCAGTACTTC
clone size: many; V gene: TRBV27; D gene: TRBD2; J gene: TRBJ2-7; CDR3 protein: CASKLAGAYEQYF; CDR3 DNA: TGTGCCAGCAAACTAGCGGGGGCCTACGAGCAGTACTTC
clone size: few; V gene: TRBV5-1; D gene: NA; J gene: TRBJ1-6; CDR3 protein: CASSFDASYNSPLHF; CDR3 DNA: TGCGCCAGCAGCTTTGATGCGTCCTATAATTCACCCCTCCACTTT
clone size: NA; V gene: TRBV19; D gene: NA; J gene: TRBJ2-2; CDR3 protein: CGSRGHRTGELFF; CDR3 DNA: TGCGGAAGTAGGGGACACCGCACCGGGGAGCTGTTTTTT
clone size: NA; V gene: TRBV6-5; D gene: TRBD2; J gene: TRBJ2-3; CDR3 protein: CASSYSAGGTDTQYF; CDR3 DNA: TGTGCCAGCAGTTACTCGGCGGGAGGGACAGATACGCAGTATTTT
clone size: NA; V gene: TRBV20-1; D gene: TRBD2; J gene: TRBJ2-4; CDR3 protein: CSARFGSGDIQYF; CDR3 DNA: TGCAGTGCTAGATTCGGTAGCGGGGACATTCAGTACTTC
clone size: NA; V gene: TRBV28; D gene: TRBD2; J gene: TRBJ2-1; CDR3 protein: CASSLSGLAGGIEQFF; CDR3 DNA: TGTGCCAGCAGTTTATCGGGACTAGCGGGAGGGATTGAGCAGTTCTTC
clone size: NA; V gene: TRBV27; D gene: NA; J gene: TRBJ1-4; CDR3 protein: CASSLSGIREKLFF; CDR3 DNA: TGTGCCAGCAGTTTATCCGGGATACGGGAAAAACTGTTTTTT
clone size: few; V gene: TRBV29-1; D gene: NA; J gene: TRBJ2-1; CDR3 protein: CSAQLGPLYNEQFF; CDR3 DNA: TGCAGCGCCCAATTGGGACCCCTCTACAATGAGCAGTTCTTC
clone size: NA; V gene: TRBV18; D gene: NA; J gene: TRBJ1-1; CDR3 protein: CASSLAVDTEAFF; CDR3 DNA: TGTGCCAGCTCGCTCGCGGTAGACACTGAAGCTTTCTTT
clone size: few; V gene: TRBV2; D gene: NA; J gene: TRBJ1-1; CDR3 protein: CASSEALGRDTEAFF; CDR3 DNA: TGTGCCAGCAGTGAAGCCTTAGGACGGGACACTGAAGCTTTCTTT
clone size: few; V gene: TRBV27; D gene: NA; J gene: TRBJ2-7; CDR3 protein: CASSLFSRDPSGEQYF; CDR3 DNA: TGTGCCAGCAGTCTTTTCTCCCGGGACCCTTCGGGCGAGCAGTACTTC